The 17 T cell receptor beta chains below come from one sample, sequenced in a study of blood T cell repertoires in COVID-19 (dated by TCRdb to about 2020). The library was produced with the immunoSEQ multiplex PCR assay. As stored in TCRdb, this immuneACCESS dataset retains in-frame rearrangements with V and J assigned. A fraction of the clones does not appear; measured against another copy, unresolved V genes explain less than half of the discrepancy, and the remainder lacks a known reason. The sample data list roughly 380,000 clones, and 85% to 90% of these were observed just once. Of the sample, approximately 0.93% is held by the ten largest clones. The specimen sequenced was PBMCs or T cells enriched from blood (not recorded which). These receptors came from a woman aged 25 to 39 who had been exposed to COVID-19.

The gene calls are TRBV5-1 and TRBJ2-2, with D maybe TRBD2 (6 bases). Trimming took off 4 bases at V and 4 bases at J, with 17 bases between the two ends. Germline CDR1 reads SGHRS; CDR2 reads YFSETQ. This CDR3 contains 16 residues. This CDR3 is CASSLHGGDGTGELFF. The CDR3 coding sequence is TGCGCCAGCAGCCTCCACGGGGGAGATGGCACCGGGGAGCTGTTTTTT.

This chain uses TRBV27 with TRBJ2-1; tentative D call: TRBD1 (6 bases). The CDR3 spans 12 residues. Germline CDR1 reads MNHEY; CDR2 reads SMNVEV (reference sequence). V lost 5 bases to trimming and J lost 9 bases, with 11 bases between them. DNA for the CDR3: TGTGCCAGCAGTAACAGGGTAACTGAGCAGTTCTTC. Its translation is CASSNRVTEQFF.

Notes on this clone: The sample carries other DNA sequences with the same CDR3. The CDR3 sequence: CAWSVSGNQPQHF. The DNA for the CDR3 is TGTGCCTGGAGTGTATCTGGCAATCAGCCCCAGCATTTT. V and J are TRBV30 and TRBJ1-5, with no clear D. V dropped 0 bases and J dropped 2 bases, with 5 bases sitting between them. In germline, CDR1 is GTSNPN, CDR2 SVGIG (reference sequence). This CDR3 is built from 13 residues.

The chain's CDR3 is CAIGGLAETNYEQYF. The DNA for the CDR3 is TGTGCCATCGGGGGACTAGCGGAAACTAACTACGAGCAGTACTTC. The chain couples TRBV10-3 to TRBJ2-7; 11 nucleotides line up with TRBD2. CDR1 ENHRY and CDR2 SYGVKD come from the germline V gene. Trimming cost V 8 bases and J 3 bases; bases outside gene matches: 9. This CDR3 has 15 residues.

This chain joins TRBV7-2 and TRBJ2-7, with 8 bases lining up with TRBD1. With 5 bases clipped from V and 3 bases from J, the junction kept 9 bases outside the gene matches. Germline V CDR1 and CDR2: SGHTA, FQGNSA. The CDR3 is 15 residues long. The CDR3 DNA reads as TGTGCCAGCAGCCCATATCCAGGGGGCATCTACGAGCAGTACTTC. Its protein is CASSPYPGGIYEQYF.

This chain uses TRBV7-8 with TRBJ2-2; 9 bases are shared with TRBD1. Germline loops: CDR1 SGHVS, CDR2 FQNEAQ. CDR3 size: 18 residues. V lost 5 bases to trimming and J lost 0 bases; unmatched junction nucleotides: 10. The DNA for the CDR3 is TGTGCCAGCAGCCGAAGCGTTACAGGGGGCGCGAACACCGGGGAGCTGTTTTTT. Translated: CASSRSVTGGANTGELFF.

The chain carries TRBV7-2 and TRBJ2-1, with D possibly TRBD2 on 6 matching bases. The germline V gene encodes CDR1 SGHTA and CDR2 FQGNSA. The CDR3 totals 19 residues. V lost 5 bases and J lost 3, with 26 bases in between. The CDR3 loop is CASSAGTAPEEIFYNEQFF. For the CDR3, the DNA is TGTGCCAGCAGCGCAGGGACTGCCCCGGAGGAGATCTTCTACAATGAGCAGTTCTTC.

V is TRBV27 and J is TRBJ2-1, with 14 nucleotides matching TRBD2. The CDR3 sequence is 15 residues long. V was pared by 4 bases and J by 8 bases, with 4 bases of the junction left unmatched. Germline values: CDR1 MNHEY, CDR2 SMNVEV (reference sequence). Here the CDR3 reads CASSWGTSGSYEQFF. The DNA for the CDR3 is TGTGCCAGCAGTTGGGGGACTAGCGGGAGTTATGAGCAGTTCTTC.

The rearrangement links TRBV19 to TRBJ2-6, with D possibly matching TRBD2 (5 bases). This CDR3 is 14 amino acids long. The V gene lost 6 bases and the J gene lost 2 bases, with 8 bases spanning the gap. Per the germline V gene, CDR1 is LNHDA and CDR2 is SQIVND (reference sequence). CDR3 amino acids: CASRGRTGANVLTF. The DNA for the CDR3 is TGTGCCAGTAGGGGGAGAACTGGGGCCAACGTCCTGACTTTC.

The CDR3 DNA follows: TGTGCCAGCAGTGGCATGGCGGGAGGGATAGATACGCAGTATTTT. Protein product: CASSGMAGGIDTQYF. The chain joins TRBV6-4 to TRBJ2-3; 9 bases match TRBD2. Germline trimming cut 4 bases from V and 5 bases from J; bases unmatched to any gene: 7. This CDR3 region has 15 residues. The V gene's germline CDR1 is MRHNA and CDR2 SNTAGT.

The CDR3 is CATSDPGQDAYEQYF. The CDR3 DNA is TGTGCCACCAGTGACCCCGGACAGGACGCCTACGAGCAGTACTTC. V is TRBV24-1 and J is TRBJ2-7; 7 nucleotides match TRBD1. CDR3 length: 15 amino acids. V shed 4 bases, J shed 2 bases, and the junction held 7 bases outside the gene matches. Germline loops: CDR1 KGHDR, CDR2 SFDVKD.

This clone came up a few times. The chain couples TRBV2 to TRBJ1-1; the match to TRBD1 covers 11 bases. With V trimmed by 10 bases and J by 5 bases, 9 bases remained unmatched. There are 14 residues in the CDR3. Germline V gives CDR1 SNHLY, CDR2 FYNNEI. The CDR3 loop reads CATPGTGGITEAFF. For the CDR3, the DNA is TGTGCCACCCCCGGGACAGGGGGAATAACTGAAGCTTTCTTT.

The chain recombines TRBV19 with TRBJ1-6; the D gene is possibly TRBD1 (5 bases). Trimming pared 5 bases from V and 7 bases from J, leaving 15 bases between. This CDR3 has 15 amino acids. The germline V gene encodes CDR1 LNHDA and CDR2 SQIVND (reference sequence). The CDR3 protein is CASSAQTGRNSPLHF. CDR3 DNA sequence: TGTGCCAGTAGTGCCCAAACAGGAAGGAATTCACCCCTCCACTTT.

The rearrangement joins TRBV7-8 to TRBJ1-5; no reliable D call. The CDR3 contains 15 residues. Germline V CDR1 and CDR2: SGHVS, FQNEAQ. Deletions cut 2 bases from V and 7 bases from J, with 15 bases between. The CDR3 DNA sequence: TGTGCCAGCAGCTTATCTTTGGGTGTGGGCCAGCCCCAGCATTTT. Translation gives CASSLSLGVGQPQHF.

The rearrangement uses TRBV5-1 and TRBJ2-3, with 7 bases that match TRBD2. The V segment lost 2 bases and the J segment 6 bases; nucleotides outside the gene matches: 9. Per germline, CDR1 SGHRS and CDR2 YFSETQ. The CDR3 is 15 residues long. CDR3 sequence reads: CASSFGGGLMDTQYF. The CDR3 DNA follows: TGCGCCAGCAGCTTTGGCGGGGGTCTCATGGATACGCAGTATTTT.

V and J are TRBV12-3 or TRBV12-4 and TRBJ1-2, with a tentative D call TRBD1 (6 bases). The CDR3 extends over 13 amino acids. Trimming left V 6 bases short and J 7 bases short, with 15 bases between. The CDR3 bases are TGTGCCAGCAGCTCCGACAGGACCCGTGGCTACACCTTC. Its protein product is CASSSDRTRGYTF.

The rearrangement uses TRBV5-1 and TRBJ2-2, with a tentative D call TRBD1 (6 bases). V was pared by 1 base and J by 6 bases, with 13 bases between. The CDR3 contains 15 residues. Per germline, CDR1 SGHRS and CDR2 YFSETQ. CDR3 loop: CASSLLGGEAGELFF. The CDR3 region has the DNA TGCGCCAGCAGCTTGCTAGGGGGTGAGGCCGGGGAGCTGTTTTTT.